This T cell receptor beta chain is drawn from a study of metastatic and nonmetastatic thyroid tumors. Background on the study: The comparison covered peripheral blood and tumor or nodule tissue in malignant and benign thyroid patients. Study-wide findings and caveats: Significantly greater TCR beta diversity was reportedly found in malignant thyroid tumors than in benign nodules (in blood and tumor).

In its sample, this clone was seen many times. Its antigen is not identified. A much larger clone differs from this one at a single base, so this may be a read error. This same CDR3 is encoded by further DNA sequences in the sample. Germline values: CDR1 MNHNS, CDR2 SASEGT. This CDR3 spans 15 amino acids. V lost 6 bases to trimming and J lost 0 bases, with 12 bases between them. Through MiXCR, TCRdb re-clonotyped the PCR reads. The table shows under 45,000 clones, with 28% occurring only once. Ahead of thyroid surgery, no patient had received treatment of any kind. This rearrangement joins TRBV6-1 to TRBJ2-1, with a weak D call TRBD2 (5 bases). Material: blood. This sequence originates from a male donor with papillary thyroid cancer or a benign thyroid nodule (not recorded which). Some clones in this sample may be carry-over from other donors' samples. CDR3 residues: CASSELSGSYNEQFF. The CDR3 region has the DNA TGTGCCAGCAGCGAATTGAGCGGCTCCTACAATGAGCAGTTCTTC.